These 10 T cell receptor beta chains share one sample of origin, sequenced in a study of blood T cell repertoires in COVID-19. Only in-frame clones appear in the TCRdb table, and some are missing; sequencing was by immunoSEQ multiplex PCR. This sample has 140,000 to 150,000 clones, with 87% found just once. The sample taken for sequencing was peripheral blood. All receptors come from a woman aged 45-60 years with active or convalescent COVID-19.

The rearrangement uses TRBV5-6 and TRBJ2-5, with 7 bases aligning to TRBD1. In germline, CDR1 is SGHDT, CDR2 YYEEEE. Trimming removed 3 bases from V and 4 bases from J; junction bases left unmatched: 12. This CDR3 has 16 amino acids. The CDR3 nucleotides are TGTGCCAGCAGCTATATCGGGCAGGGGGTTGGAGAGACCCAGTACTTC. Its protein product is CASSYIGQGVGETQYF.

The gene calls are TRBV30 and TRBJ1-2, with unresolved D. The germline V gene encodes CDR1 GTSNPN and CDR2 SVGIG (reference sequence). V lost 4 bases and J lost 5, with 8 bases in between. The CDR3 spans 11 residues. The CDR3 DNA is TGTGCCTGGAATAGAGAGTATGGCTACACCTTC. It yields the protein CAWNREYGYTF.

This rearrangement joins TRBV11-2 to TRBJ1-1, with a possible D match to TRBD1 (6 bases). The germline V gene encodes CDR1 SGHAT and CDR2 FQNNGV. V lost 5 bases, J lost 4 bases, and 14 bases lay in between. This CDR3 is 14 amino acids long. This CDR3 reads CASSPTTGGTEAFF. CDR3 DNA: TGTGCCAGCAGCCCTACGACAGGCGGCACTGAAGCTTTCTTT.

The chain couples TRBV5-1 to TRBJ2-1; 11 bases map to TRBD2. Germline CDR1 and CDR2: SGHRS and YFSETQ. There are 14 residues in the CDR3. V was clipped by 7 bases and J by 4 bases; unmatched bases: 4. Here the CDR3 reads CASHTSGGYNEQFF. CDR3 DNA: TGCGCCAGCCATACTAGCGGGGGTTACAATGAGCAGTTCTTC.

The CDR3 reads CASSLNRLNTEAFF. The CDR3 DNA is TGTGCCAGCAGCTTAAACAGATTGAACACTGAAGCTTTCTTT. This chain links TRBV7-2 with TRBJ1-1, with unresolved D. V was cut by 2 bases and J by 0 bases, with 7 bases left in between. Germline assignment: CDR1 SGHTA and CDR2 FQGNSA. The length of the CDR3 is 14 residues.

CDR3 nucleotide sequence: TGTGCCTGGAGTGTACTTAGCAAACGGGACGAGCAGTACTTC. It codes for CAWSVLSKRDEQYF. The rearrangement uses TRBV30 and TRBJ2-7; D gene ambiguous. Germline values: CDR1 GTSNPN, CDR2 SVGIG (reference sequence). This CDR3 is 14 amino acids long. V lost 0 bases and J 5 bases, leaving 14 bases between the germline ends.

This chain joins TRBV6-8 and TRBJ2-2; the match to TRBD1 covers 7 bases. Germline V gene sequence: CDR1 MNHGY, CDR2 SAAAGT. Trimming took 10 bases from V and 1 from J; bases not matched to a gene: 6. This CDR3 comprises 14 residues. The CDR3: CATSGTENTGELFF. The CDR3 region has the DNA TGTGCCACCTCCGGGACAGAGAACACCGGGGAGCTGTTTTTT.

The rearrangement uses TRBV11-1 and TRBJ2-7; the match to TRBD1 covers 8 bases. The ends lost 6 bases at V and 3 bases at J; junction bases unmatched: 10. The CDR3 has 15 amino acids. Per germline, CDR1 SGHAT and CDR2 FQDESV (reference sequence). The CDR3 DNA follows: TGTGCCAGCAGTTTGATTGCAGGGGGCTTCTACGAGCAGTACTTC. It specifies CASSLIAGGFYEQYF.

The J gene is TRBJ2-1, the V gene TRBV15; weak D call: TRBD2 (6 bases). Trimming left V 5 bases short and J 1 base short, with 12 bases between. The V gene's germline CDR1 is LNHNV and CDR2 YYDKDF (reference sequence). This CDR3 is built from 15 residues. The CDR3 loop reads CATSPEGRSYNEQFF. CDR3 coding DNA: TGTGCCACCAGCCCGGAGGGGAGGTCCTACAATGAGCAGTTCTTC.

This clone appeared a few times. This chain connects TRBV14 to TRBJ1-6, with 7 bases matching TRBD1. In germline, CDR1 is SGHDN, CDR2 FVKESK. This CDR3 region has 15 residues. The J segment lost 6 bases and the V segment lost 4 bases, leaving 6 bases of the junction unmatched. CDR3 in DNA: TGTGCCAGCAGCCGAGACAGGGTTGGTAATTCACCCCTCCACTTT. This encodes CASSRDRVGNSPLHF.